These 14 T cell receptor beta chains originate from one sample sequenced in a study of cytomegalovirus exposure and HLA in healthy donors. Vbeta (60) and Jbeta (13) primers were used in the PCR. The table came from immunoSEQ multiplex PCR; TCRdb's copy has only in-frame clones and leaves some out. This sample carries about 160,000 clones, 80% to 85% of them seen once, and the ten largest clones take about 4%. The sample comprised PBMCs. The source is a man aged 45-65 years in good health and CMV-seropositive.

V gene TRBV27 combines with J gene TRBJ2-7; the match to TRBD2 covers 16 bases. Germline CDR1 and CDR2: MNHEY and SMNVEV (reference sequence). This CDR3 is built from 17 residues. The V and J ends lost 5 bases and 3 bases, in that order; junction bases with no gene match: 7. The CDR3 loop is CASSPGTSGGDIYEQYF. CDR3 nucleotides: TGTGCCAGCAGTCCAGGGACTAGCGGGGGGGATATCTACGAGCAGTACTTC.

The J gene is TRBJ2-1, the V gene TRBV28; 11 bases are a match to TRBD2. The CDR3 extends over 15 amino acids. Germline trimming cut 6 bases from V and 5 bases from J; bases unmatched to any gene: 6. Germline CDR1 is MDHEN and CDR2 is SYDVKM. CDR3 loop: CASRPLAGGNNEQFF. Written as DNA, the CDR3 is TGTGCCAGCAGGCCTCTAGCGGGAGGTAACAATGAGCAGTTCTTC.

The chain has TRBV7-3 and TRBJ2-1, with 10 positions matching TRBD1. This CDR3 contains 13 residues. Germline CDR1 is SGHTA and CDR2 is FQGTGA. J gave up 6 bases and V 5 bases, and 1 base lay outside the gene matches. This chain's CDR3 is CASSRQGANEQFF. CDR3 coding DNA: TGTGCCAGCAGCCGACAGGGGGCCAATGAGCAGTTCTTC.

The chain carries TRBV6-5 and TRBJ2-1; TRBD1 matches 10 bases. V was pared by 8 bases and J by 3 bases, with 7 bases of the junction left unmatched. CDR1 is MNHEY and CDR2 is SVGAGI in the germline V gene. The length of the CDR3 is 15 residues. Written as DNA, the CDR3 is TGTGCCAGCCAACGGACAGGGGGAATCTACAATGAGCAGTTCTTC. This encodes CASQRTGGIYNEQFF.

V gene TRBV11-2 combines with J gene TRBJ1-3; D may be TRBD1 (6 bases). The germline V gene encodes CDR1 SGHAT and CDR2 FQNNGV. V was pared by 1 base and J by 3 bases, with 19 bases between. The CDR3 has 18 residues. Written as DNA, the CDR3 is TGTGCCAGCAGCTTAGTAGCGCCTGTGGGGGCCGGTGGAAACACCATATATTTT. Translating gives CASSLVAPVGAGGNTIYF.

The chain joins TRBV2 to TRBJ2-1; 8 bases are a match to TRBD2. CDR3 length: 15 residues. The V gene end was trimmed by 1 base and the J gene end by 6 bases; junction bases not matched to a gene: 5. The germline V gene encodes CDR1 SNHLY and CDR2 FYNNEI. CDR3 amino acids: CASSEVTSGLNEQFF. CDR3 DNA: TGTGCCAGCAGTGAAGTAACTAGCGGACTCAATGAGCAGTTCTTC.

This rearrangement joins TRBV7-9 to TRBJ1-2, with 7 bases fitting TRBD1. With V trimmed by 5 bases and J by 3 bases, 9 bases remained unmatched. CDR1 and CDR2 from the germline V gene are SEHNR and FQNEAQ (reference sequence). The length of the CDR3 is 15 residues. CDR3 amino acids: CASSHRDSPYYGYTF. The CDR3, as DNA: TGTGCCAGCAGCCACCGGGACAGTCCCTACTATGGCTACACCTTC.

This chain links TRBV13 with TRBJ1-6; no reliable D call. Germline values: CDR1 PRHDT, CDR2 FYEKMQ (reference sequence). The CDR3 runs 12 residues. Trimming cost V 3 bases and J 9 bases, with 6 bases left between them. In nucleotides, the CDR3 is TGTGCCAGCAGCTTCGGGAGTTCACCCCTCCACTTT. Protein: CASSFGSSPLHF.

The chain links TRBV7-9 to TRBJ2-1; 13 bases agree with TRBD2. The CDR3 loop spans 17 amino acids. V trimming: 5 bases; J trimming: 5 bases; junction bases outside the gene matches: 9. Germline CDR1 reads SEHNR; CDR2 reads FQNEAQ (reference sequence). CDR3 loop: CASSPGLAGVADNEQFF. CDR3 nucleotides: TGTGCCAGCAGCCCTGGACTAGCGGGAGTTGCTGACAATGAGCAGTTCTTC.

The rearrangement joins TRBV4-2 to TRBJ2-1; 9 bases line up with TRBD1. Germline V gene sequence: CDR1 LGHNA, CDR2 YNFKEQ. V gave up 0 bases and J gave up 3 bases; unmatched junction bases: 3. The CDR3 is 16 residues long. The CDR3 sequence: CASSQDGTGSYNEQFF. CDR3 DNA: TGTGCCAGCAGCCAAGATGGGACAGGGAGCTACAATGAGCAGTTCTTC.

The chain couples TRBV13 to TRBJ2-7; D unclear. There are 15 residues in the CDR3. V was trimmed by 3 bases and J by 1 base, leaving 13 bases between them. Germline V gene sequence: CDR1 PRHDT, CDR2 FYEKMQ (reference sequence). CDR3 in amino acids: CASSFTTTVSYEQYF. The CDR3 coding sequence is TGTGCCAGCAGCTTTACAACTACCGTTTCCTACGAGCAGTACTTC.

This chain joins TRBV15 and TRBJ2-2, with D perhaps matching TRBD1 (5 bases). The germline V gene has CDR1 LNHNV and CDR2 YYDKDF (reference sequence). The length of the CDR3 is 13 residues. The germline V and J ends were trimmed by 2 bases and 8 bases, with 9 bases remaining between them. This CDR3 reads CATSRTSGGELFF. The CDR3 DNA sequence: TGTGCCACCAGCAGAACGTCAGGGGGGGAGCTGTTTTTT.

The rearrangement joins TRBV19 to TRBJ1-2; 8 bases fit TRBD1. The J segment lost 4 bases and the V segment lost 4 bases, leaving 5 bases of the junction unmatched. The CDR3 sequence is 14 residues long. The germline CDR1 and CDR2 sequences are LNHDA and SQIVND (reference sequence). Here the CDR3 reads CASSSSDRGYGYTF. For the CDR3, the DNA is TGTGCCAGTAGTAGCTCCGACAGGGGCTATGGCTACACCTTC.

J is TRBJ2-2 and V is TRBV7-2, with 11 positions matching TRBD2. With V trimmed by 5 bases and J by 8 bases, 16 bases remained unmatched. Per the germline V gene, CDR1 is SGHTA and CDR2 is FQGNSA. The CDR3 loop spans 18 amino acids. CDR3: CASSQTSGGPTWVGELFF. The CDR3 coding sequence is TGTGCCAGCAGCCAAACTAGCGGGGGCCCGACGTGGGTTGGGGAGCTGTTTTTT.